This T cell receptor (beta chain) was obtained from a study of cytomegalovirus exposure and HLA in healthy donors. At the level of the study: In an early release, HLA-typed donors contributed tens of millions of unique TCR sequences. Study-level results: The study put under 200 TCR beta chains on its list as cytomegalovirus-associated. Donor immune exposure was known only as CMV serostatus.

This clone was seen a few times. Its antigen is unidentified. The PCR had 60 Vbeta and 13 Jbeta primers. This table comes from immunoSEQ multiplex PCR, and its TCRdb copy is limited to in-frame clones, with some not included. The table has about 180,000 clones, 80% seen once. CDR1 and CDR2 (germline): ENHRY, SYGVKD. The V segment lost 6 bases and the J segment 3 bases; nucleotides outside the gene matches: 7. The CDR3 contains 15 residues. Sequencing was done on a sample of PBMCs. The rearrangement links TRBV10-3 to TRBJ1-5; 8 nucleotides match TRBD1. This TCR derives from a woman younger than 45 in good health and CMV-seronegative. In DNA, the CDR3 is TGTGCCATCAGATCAGGGGGCAGGGACAATCAGCCCCAGCATTTT. Encoded protein: CAIRSGGRDNQPQHF.